A single sample is the source of the 3 T cell receptor beta chains below, sequenced in a study of identical twins' blood T cells. TCRdb passed the 5' RACE reads through MiXCR, listing each CDR3 protein once. The repertoire consists of 350,000 to 450,000 distinct CDR3 sequences, with roughly 27% occurring once and the leading ten covering roughly 6.1%. The sequenced sample was PBMCs. The receptors come from a woman between 18 and 55 years old in good health.

The chain combines TRBV28 with TRBJ1-1; no definite D call. The CDR3 extends over 11 amino acids. From germline, CDR1 is MDHEN and CDR2 SYDVKM. Trimming pared 5 bases from V and 6 bases from J, leaving 7 bases between. The CDR3 DNA follows: TGTGCCAGCAGTCGACCTGCTGAAGCTTTCTTT. Its translation is CASSRPAEAFF. The complete variable domain, with remaining parts taken from reference TRBV28 and TRBJ1-1, reads DVKVTQSSRYLVKRTGEKVFLECVQDMDHENMFWYRQDPGLGLRLIYFSYDVKMKEKGDIPEGYSVSREKKERFSLILESASTNQTSMYLCASSRPAEAFFGQGTRLTVV.

In this sample, this clonotype turned up a few times. This chain uses TRBV7-2 with TRBJ1-1; TRBD1 aligns across 9 bases. This CDR3 has 15 amino acids. The germline gives CDR1 SGHTA, CDR2 FQGNSA. The J segment lost 4 bases and the V segment lost 5 bases, leaving 8 bases of the junction unmatched. In DNA, the CDR3 is TGTGCCAGCAGCCTACAGGGGGCGGCAAGCACTGAAGCTTTCTTT. This encodes CASSLQGAASTEAFF.

This clonotype was counted only a few times. The V call is TRBV10-3, the J call TRBJ1-2, with 7 bases aligning to TRBD1. The germline V gene encodes CDR1 ENHRY and CDR2 SYGVKD. This CDR3 has 13 residues. After removal of 6 bases from V and 8 bases from J, the junction contained 9 bases not matched to a gene. CDR3 nucleotide sequence: TGTGCCATCAGCATAGACAGGGAGCACGGCTACACCTTC. It yields the protein CAISIDREHGYTF.